This T cell receptor beta chain was sequenced for a study of sequential checkpoint blockade in melanoma. Whole-study context: Both treatment sequences were followed by maintenance nivolumab.

J was trimmed by 7 bases and V by 0 bases; bases with no gene match: 8. In germline, CDR1 is LGHNA, CDR2 YSLEER. The CDR3 is made up of 17 amino acids. Treatment noted: randomized to nivolumab then ipilimumab (arm A) or the reverse (arm B). From thawed PBMCs, live CD3+CD8+ cells negative for CD19 and CD56 were sorted. Assay used: immunoSEQ multiplex PCR; TCRdb lists only in-frame clones, some missing. This table holds around 18,000 clones, roughly 66% found once. This clonotype was sampled from a human donor with melanoma. The V call is TRBV4-3, the J call TRBJ2-3, with 12 bases identical to TRBD2. Sequenced here: CD8+ T cells sorted from blood (inferred from file names), sampled from a patient given nivolumab and ipilimumab in sequence. The chain's CDR3 is CASSQDSRTSGTYTQYF. For the CDR3, the DNA is TGCGCCAGCAGCCAAGATTCCAGGACTAGCGGGACGTATACGCAGTATTTT.